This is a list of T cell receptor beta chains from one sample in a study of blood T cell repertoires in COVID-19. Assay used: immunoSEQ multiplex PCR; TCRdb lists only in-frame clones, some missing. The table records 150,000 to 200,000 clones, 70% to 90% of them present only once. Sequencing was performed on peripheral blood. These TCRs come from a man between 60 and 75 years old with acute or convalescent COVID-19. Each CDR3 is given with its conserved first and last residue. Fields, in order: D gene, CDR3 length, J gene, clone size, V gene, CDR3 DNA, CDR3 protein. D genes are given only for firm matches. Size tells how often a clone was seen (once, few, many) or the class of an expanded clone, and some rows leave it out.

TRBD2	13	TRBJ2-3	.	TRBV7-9	TGTGCCAGCAGCTTTGGAGCGGGAGGAACGCAGTATTTT	CASSFGAGGTQYF
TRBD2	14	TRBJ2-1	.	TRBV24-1	TGTGCCACCAGAGGCGGGAGTATCTACAATGAGCAGTTCTTC	CATRGGSIYNEQFF
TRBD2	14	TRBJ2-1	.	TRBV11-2	TGTGCCAGCAGAGGACTAGCGGGAGTCAATGAGCAGTTCTTC	CASRGLAGVNEQFF
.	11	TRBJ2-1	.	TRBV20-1	TGCAGTGCTAGCGGGTACAATGAGCAGTTCTTC	CSASGYNEQFF
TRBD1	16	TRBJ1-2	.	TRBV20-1	TGCAGTGCTAGTGACAGGGGAGGGCGGCCTAACTATGGCTACACCTTC	CSASDRGGRPNYGYTF
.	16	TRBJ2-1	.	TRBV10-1	TGCGCCAGCAGACCAATCGGAGGTTGCCCCTACAATGAGCAGTTCTTC	CASRPIGGCPYNEQFF
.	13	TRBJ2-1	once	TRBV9	TGTGCCAGCAGCGTAGCTTTCTACAATGAGCAGTTCTTC	CASSVAFYNEQFF
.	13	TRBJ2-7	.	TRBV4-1	TGCGCCAGCAGCCAAGATCGAGGGAGGGAGCAGTACTTC	CASSQDRGREQYF
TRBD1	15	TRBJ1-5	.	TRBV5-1	TGCGCCAGCAGCTTGGAGGGGGGACAGGGACAGCCCCAGCATTTT	CASSLEGGQGQPQHF
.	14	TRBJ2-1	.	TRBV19	TGTGCCAGTCGAGACCCTAGCTCCTACAATGAGCAGTTCTTC	CASRDPSSYNEQFF
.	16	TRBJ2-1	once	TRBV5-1	TGCGCCAGCAGCTCCCGGGGGGCGGGGTCCTACAATGAGCAGTTCTTC	CASSSRGAGSYNEQFF
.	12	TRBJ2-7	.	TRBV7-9	TGTGCCAGCCAAGGAGGCGACCACGAGCAGTACTTC	CASQGGDHEQYF
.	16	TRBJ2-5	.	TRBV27	TGTGCCAGCAGTTTAACCCCTACTACGAAACAAGAGACCCAGTACTTC	CASSLTPTTKQETQYF
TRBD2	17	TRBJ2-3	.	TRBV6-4	TGTGCCAGCAGTTCGGGACTAGCGGGTCCTAGCACAGATACGCAGTATTTT	CASSSGLAGPSTDTQYF
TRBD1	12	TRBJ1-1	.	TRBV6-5	TGTGCCAGCAGTTGGGACAGGGGAGCAGCTTTCTTT	CASSWDRGAAFF
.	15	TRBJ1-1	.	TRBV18	TGTGCCAGCTCACCAGTAGACAAATTGAACACTGAAGCTTTCTTT	CASSPVDKLNTEAFF
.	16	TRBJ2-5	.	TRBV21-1	TGTGCCAGCAGCAATCGGGGTTCTGGGAGGGAAGAGACCCAGTACTTC	CASSNRGSGREETQYF
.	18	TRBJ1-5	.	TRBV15	TGTGCCACCAGCAGTCTTAGGCAGGGGAAAGGGAACGATCAGCCCCAGCATTTT	CATSSLRQGKGNDQPQHF
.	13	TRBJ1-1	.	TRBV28	TGTGCCAGCACGACAGGAGTGAACACTGAAGCTTTCTTT	CASTTGVNTEAFF
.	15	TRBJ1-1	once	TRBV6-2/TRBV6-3	TGTGCCAGCAGTTGGACAGCATATATGAACACTGAAGCTTTCTTT	CASSWTAYMNTEAFF
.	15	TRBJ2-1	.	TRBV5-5	TGTGCCAGCAGCTTGGCTTTCGGCAGGGTGATCAATGGATTCTTC	CASSLAFGRVINGFF
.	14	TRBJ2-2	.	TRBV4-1	TGCGCCAGCAGCCAAGTCTTCAACACCGGGGAGCTGTTTTTT	CASSQVFNTGELFF
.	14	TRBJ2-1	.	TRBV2	TGTGCCAGCAGTGAACTAGAGGACAACAATGAGCAGTTCTTC	CASSELEDNNEQFF
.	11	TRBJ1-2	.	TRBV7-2	TGTGCCAGCAGCTTAATCAATGGCTACACCTTC	CASSLINGYTF
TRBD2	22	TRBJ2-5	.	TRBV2	TGTGCCAGCAGCGTCACCGCAGCCAATTCGAAACCGGGACTAGCTTTACAAGAGACCCAGTACTTC	CASSVTAANSKPGLALQETQYF
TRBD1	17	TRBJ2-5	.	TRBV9	TGTGCCAGCAGCGTTAACCGGGACAGGGGAGTAAAAGAGACCCAGTACTTC	CASSVNRDRGVKETQYF
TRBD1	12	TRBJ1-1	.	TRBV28	TGTGCCAGCACCCCGGGACAGGGATGGGCTTTCTTT	CASTPGQGWAFF
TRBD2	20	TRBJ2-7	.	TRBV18	TGTGCCAGCTCACCAGCCCCGAATAGAAAGGCCGGGACTAGCACTACGAAGCAGTACTTC	CASSPAPNRKAGTSTTKQYF